Below, 2 T cell receptor beta chains from the same sample are listed, as sequenced in a study of blood T cell repertoires in COVID-19. Sequencing used immunoSEQ multiplex PCR; TCRdb keeps in-frame clones, though not all of them. The profile shows approximately 360,000 clones, around 83% of them singletons. The sample taken for sequencing was PBMCs or T cells enriched from blood (not recorded which). The receptors originated from a woman in her fifties or sixties who had recovered from COVID-19.

This clone occurred once. The genes are TRBV10-3 and TRBJ2-1; perhaps TRBD2 as D (7 bases). The CDR3 runs to 18 residues. V lost 3 bases and J lost 5, with 23 bases in between. Germline loops: CDR1 ENHRY, CDR2 SYGVKD. CDR3 loop: CAISDVTGGHVQDNEQFF. CDR3 in DNA: TGTGCCATCAGTGATGTTACGGGGGGACATGTGCAGGACAATGAGCAGTTCTTC.

The J gene is TRBJ2-5, the V gene TRBV2; D perhaps matches TRBD1 (5 bases). The ends were cut back, 11 bases at V and 5 bases at J, with 15 bases in the middle. CDR1 and CDR2 from the germline V gene are SNHLY and FYNNEI. This CDR3 has 12 residues. CDR3 DNA sequence: TGTGCCGTACAGGAGCCTGGGGAGACCCAGTACTTC. This translates into CAVQEPGETQYF.